This T cell receptor (beta chain) stems from a study of glioma-infiltrating T cells after dendritic cell vaccination. Background on the study: Treatment, given 2003 to 2012, was autologous tumor lysate-pulsed dendritic cell vaccination. Patients received three intradermal dendritic cell vaccine injections at biweekly intervals.

Time point indicated: after dendritic cell vaccination, including at tumor progression/relapse. There are 15 residues in the CDR3. Germline CDR1 reads GTSNPN; CDR2 reads SVGIG (reference sequence). V gave up 1 base and J gave up 2 bases; unmatched junction bases: 7. The primer mix had 60 V beta and 13 J beta primers. The protocol was immunoSEQ multiplex PCR, while the TCRdb copy is restricted to in-frame clones and leaves out a portion. Here the sample spans tens of thousands of clones, about four fifths being singletons. This TCR came from a human donor with glioblastoma. Sequencing used blood, obtained after dendritic cell vaccination. The V call is TRBV30, the J call TRBJ1-2; 7 positions match TRBD1. The DNA of the CDR3 is TGTGCCTGGAGTGCACCCCGACAGGGAAACTATGGCTACACCTTC. It yields the protein CAWSAPRQGNYGYTF.